Sequencing of this T cell receptor (beta chain) was carried out in a study of OX40 agonist ivuxolimab in advanced cancers. In the study overall: Dose-escalation subjects each had hepatocellular carcinoma, melanoma, renal cell or head and neck cancer. One patient with hepatocellular carcinoma and two with cutaneous melanoma, three in all, had partial responses.

Germline V gives CDR1 SGHVS, CDR2 FNYEAQ. With 8 bases removed from V and 7 bases from J, the gap between germline ends came to 21 bases. This CDR3 comprises 15 residues. Autoimmune disease history or systemic immunosuppression excluded patients. Using immunoSEQ multiplex PCR, the repertoire was profiled, and TCRdb retains in-frame clones only, with some absent. This sample has around 94,000 clones, with around 91% found just once. The V gene is TRBV7-6, the J gene TRBJ1-5, with D possibly being TRBD1 (5 bases). Sequenced material: CD4+ or CD8+ T cells sorted from blood, taken in a trial of the OX40 agonist ivuxolimab. This TCR came from an adult with an advanced solid tumor such as melanoma, head and neck, liver or kidney cancer. As DNA, the CDR3 is TGTGCCAGCGATAGTCAGGGTGTGTTTGGACAGCCCCAGCATTTT. Amino acid sequence: CASDSQGVFGQPQHF.